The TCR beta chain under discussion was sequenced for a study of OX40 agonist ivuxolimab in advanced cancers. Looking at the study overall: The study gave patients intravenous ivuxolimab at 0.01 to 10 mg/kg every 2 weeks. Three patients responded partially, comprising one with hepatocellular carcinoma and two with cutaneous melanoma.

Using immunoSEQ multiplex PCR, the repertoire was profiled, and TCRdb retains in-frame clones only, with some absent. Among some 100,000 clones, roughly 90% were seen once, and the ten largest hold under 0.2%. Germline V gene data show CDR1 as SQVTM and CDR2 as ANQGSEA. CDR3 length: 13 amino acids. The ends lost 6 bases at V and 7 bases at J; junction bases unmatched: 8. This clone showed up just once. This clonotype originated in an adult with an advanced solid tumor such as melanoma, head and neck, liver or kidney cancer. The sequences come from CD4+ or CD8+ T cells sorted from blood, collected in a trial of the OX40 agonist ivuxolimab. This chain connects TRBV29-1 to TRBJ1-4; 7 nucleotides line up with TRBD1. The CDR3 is CSVQGWEAEKLFF. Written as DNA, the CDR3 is TGCAGCGTACAGGGGTGGGAAGCTGAAAAACTGTTTTTT. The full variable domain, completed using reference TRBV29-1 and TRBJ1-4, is SAVISQKPSRDICQRGTSLTIQCQVDSQVTMMFWYRQQPGQSLTLIATANQGSEATYESGFVIDKFPISRPNLTFSTLTVSNMSPEDSSIYLCSVQGWEAEKLFFGSGTQLSVL.